The 23 T cell receptor beta chains reported below all come from one sample, sequenced in a study of control samples from healthy donors and cancer patients. The repertoire was sequenced with immunoSEQ multiplex PCR; TCRdb's copy has only in-frame clones and lacks some. The top ten clones hold approximately 14% of a sample with 68,000 or so clones, 65% to 85% of them seen once. The sequenced sample was blood. Receptor source: a man in his fifties or sixties in good health.

The V and J genes are TRBV11-2 and TRBJ2-1, with 9 bases fitting TRBD1. From germline, CDR1 is SGHAT and CDR2 FQNNGV. This CDR3 spans 12 amino acids. After removal of 6 bases from V and 15 bases from J, the junction contained 9 bases not matched to a gene. The CDR3 loop reads CASRGPGQGTFF. The DNA of the CDR3 is TGTGCCAGCAGGGGACCGGGACAGGGAACGTTCTTC. The full variable domain, its missing parts supplied by reference TRBV11-2 and TRBJ2-1, is EAGVAQSPRYKIIEKRQSVAFWCNPISGHATLYWYQQILGQGPKLLIQFQNNGVVDDSQLPKDRFSAERLKGVDSTLKIQPAKLEDSAVYLCASRGPGQGTFFGPGTRLTVL.

The DNA for the CDR3 is TGCAGCGCCCAGACACGGAACACTGAAGCTTTCTTT. It codes for CSAQTRNTEAFF. The V gene is TRBV29-1, the J gene TRBJ1-1; unclear D gene. V was cut by 7 bases and J by 1 base, with 10 bases left in between. CDR1 and CDR2 (germline): SQVTM, ANQGSEA. This CDR3 is 12 amino acids long.

The rearrangement links TRBV5-4 to TRBJ1-2; weak D call: TRBD1 (5 bases). Germline CDR1 is SGHNT and CDR2 is YYREEE (reference sequence). V lost 4 bases and J 6 bases, leaving 19 bases between the germline ends. This CDR3 spans 15 amino acids. The CDR3 DNA sequence: TGTGCCAGCAGCGCTGCTGGGGGTGGGCAAAATGGCTACACCTTC. It is translated as CASSAAGGGQNGYTF.

The V call is TRBV7-3, the J call TRBJ2-1; 11 bases match TRBD2. With V trimmed by 2 bases and J by 9 bases, 6 bases remained unmatched. The CDR3 is 15 amino acids. Germline CDR1 is SGHTA and CDR2 is FQGTGA. The CDR3 DNA sequence: TGTGCCAGCAGCTTAGGGACTAGCGGTACAAGTGAGCAGTTCTTC. Protein product: CASSLGTSGTSEQFF.

V gene TRBV7-9 combines with J gene TRBJ2-7, with D perhaps given as TRBD1 or TRBD2 (5 bases each). Trimming cost V 5 bases and J 2 bases, with 19 bases left between them. Germline V gives CDR1 SEHNR, CDR2 FQNEAQ (reference sequence). This CDR3 has 16 amino acids. The CDR3 DNA is TGTGCCAGCAGCAGACCGGGGCAGGGTTCCACCTACGAGCAGTACTTC. Protein: CASSRPGQGSTYEQYF.

The genes are TRBV9 and TRBJ2-1; D unresolved. The CDR3 runs 13 residues. Germline V gene lookup returns CDR1 SGDLS and CDR2 YYNGEE. The V gene lost 0 bases and the J gene lost 12 bases, with 13 bases spanning the gap. CDR3 in DNA: TGTGCCAGCAGCGTAGGGACCGTTCGAGGGCAGTTCTTC. It specifies CASSVGTVRGQFF.

The V and J genes are TRBV6-1 and TRBJ1-5; D is undetermined. Trimming removed 2 bases at V and 4 bases at J, with 12 bases between. This CDR3 has 15 amino acids. The germline V gene encodes CDR1 MNHNS and CDR2 SASEGT. CDR3 nucleotide sequence: TGTGCCAGCAGTGAACGACCGACAACAAATCAGCCCCAGCATTTT. Translated, it gives CASSERPTTNQPQHF.

This clone appeared a few times. V gene TRBV12-3 or TRBV12-4 combines with J gene TRBJ1-4; unclear D gene. The CDR3 covers 12 residues. V lost 2 bases and J 10 bases, leaving 8 bases between the germline ends. The CDR3 bases are TGTGCCAGCAGTTTAAGTATCGCAAAACTGTTTTTT. This sequence encodes CASSLSIAKLFF.

This clone came up once. The chain uses TRBV27 and TRBJ2-7; 9 bases are shared with TRBD2. Germline V gene lookup returns CDR1 MNHEY and CDR2 SMNVEV (reference sequence). This CDR3 has 15 residues. V lost 3 bases, J lost 1 base, and 4 bases stayed unmatched. CDR3 sequence reads: CASSFRAGGSYEQYF. DNA for the CDR3: TGTGCCAGCAGTTTTAGGGCGGGAGGGTCCTACGAGCAGTACTTC.

V and J are TRBV18 and TRBJ2-7; 12 bases fit TRBD2. The germline gives CDR1 KGHSH, CDR2 LQKENI. The CDR3 has 14 residues. V lost 8 bases, J lost 5 bases, and 7 bases stayed unmatched. CDR3 nucleotides: TGTGCCAGCACCCGACTAGCGGGAGACGACGAGCAGTACTTC. Encoded protein: CASTRLAGDDEQYF.

The genes are TRBV7-2 and TRBJ2-1; 14 bases are shared with TRBD2. The CDR3 consists of 15 residues. The V gene end was trimmed by 5 bases and the J gene end by 6 bases; junction bases not matched to a gene: 3. The germline CDR1 and CDR2 sequences are SGHTA and FQGNSA. This chain's CDR3 is CASSVTSGRVNEQFF. For the CDR3, the DNA is TGTGCCAGCAGCGTGACTAGCGGGAGGGTCAATGAGCAGTTCTTC.

CDR3 amino acids: CASSDHPNTEAFF. The CDR3 coding sequence is TGTGCCAGCTCGGATCACCCGAACACTGAAGCTTTCTTT. The chain joins TRBV18 to TRBJ1-1; D is undetermined. In germline, CDR1 is KGHSH, CDR2 LQKENI. The CDR3 sequence is 13 residues long. V dropped 6 bases and J dropped 1 base, with 9 bases sitting between them.

The rearrangement links TRBV19 to TRBJ1-6, with D possibly matching TRBD1 (6 bases). This CDR3 region has 17 residues. Trimming stripped 1 base from V and 6 bases from J, with 16 bases between. Germline CDR1 reads LNHDA; CDR2 reads SQIVND (reference sequence). For the CDR3, the DNA is TGTGCCAGTAGTATAGTTTTCGGCCAGGGGCTTAATTCACCCCTCCACTTT. Residues: CASSIVFGQGLNSPLHF.

This clone occurred once. CDR3 DNA sequence: TGTGCCAGCCTTCGGACTAGCGGGAGCCTCAATGAGCAGTTCTTC. Protein product: CASLRTSGSLNEQFF. V usage is TRBV2 and J usage is TRBJ2-1; 13 nucleotides line up with TRBD2. Trimming took 8 bases from V and 6 from J; bases not matched to a gene: 7. Per the germline V gene, CDR1 is SNHLY and CDR2 is FYNNEI. This CDR3 spans 15 amino acids.

The V and J genes are TRBV27 and TRBJ1-4; D not certain. The V gene's germline CDR1 is MNHEY and CDR2 SMNVEV (reference sequence). The CDR3 spans 17 residues. Trimming took off 7 bases at V and 0 bases at J, with 18 bases between the two ends. The CDR3 coding sequence is TGTGCCAGCAAACCCCGCCATGGCGGGCCAACTAATGAAAAACTGTTTTTT. Translation gives CASKPRHGGPTNEKLFF.

The J gene is TRBJ2-1, the V gene TRBV13, with 12 bases lining up with TRBD2. The CDR3 is made up of 15 amino acids. The germline CDR1 and CDR2 sequences are PRHDT and FYEKMQ (reference sequence). The V gene end was trimmed by 4 bases and the J gene end by 5 bases; junction bases not matched to a gene: 3. The CDR3 reads CASSSGLAGHNEQFF. In DNA form, the CDR3 reads TGTGCCAGCAGCTCAGGACTAGCGGGGCACAATGAGCAGTTCTTC.

The chain has TRBV18 and TRBJ2-7; 8 nucleotides match TRBD1. This CDR3 region has 12 residues. Germline CDR1 and CDR2: KGHSH and LQKENI. J was trimmed by 3 bases and V by 6 bases; bases with no gene match: 1. CDR3 nucleotides: TGTGCCAGCTCTACAGGGGGCTACGAGCAGTACTTC. Protein: CASSTGGYEQYF.

This sequence joins TRBV19 and TRBJ2-2; 7 bases fit TRBD1. Germline CDR1 reads LNHDA; CDR2 reads SQIVND (reference sequence). The CDR3 contains 14 residues. Trimming cost V 11 bases and J 5 bases; bases outside gene matches: 11. CDR3 sequence reads: CAVSGTVRTGELFF. CDR3 DNA: TGTGCCGTGTCTGGGACAGTTCGGACCGGGGAGCTGTTTTTT.

V usage is TRBV25-1 and J usage is TRBJ2-2, with D tentatively TRBD1 (5 bases). CDR1 is MGHDK, CDR2 SYGVNS, per germline. The CDR3 consists of 18 residues. The germline V and J ends were trimmed by 6 bases and 1 base, with 21 bases remaining between them. The CDR3 reads CASSDRRTGPLNTGELFF. DNA for the CDR3: TGTGCCAGCAGCGATAGGAGAACAGGACCCTTGAACACCGGGGAGCTGTTTTTT.

The chain couples TRBV5-5 to TRBJ1-3; D gene uncertain. CDR1 and CDR2 from the germline V gene are SGHKS and YYEKEE (reference sequence). Trimming cost V 0 bases and J 0 bases, with 10 bases left between them. This CDR3 is built from 16 residues. The CDR3 DNA follows: TGTGCCAGCAGCTTGGGGCAGCCAGACTCTGGAAACACCATATATTTT. This sequence encodes CASSLGQPDSGNTIYF. Full variable domain (rest looked up from reference TRBV5-5 and TRBJ1-3): DAGVTQSPTHLIKTRGQQVTLRCSPISGHKSVSWYQQVLGQGPQFIFQYYEKEERGRGNFPDRFSARQFPNYSSELNVNALLLGDSALYLCASSLGQPDSGNTIYFGEGSWLTVV.

The chain uses TRBV4-3 and TRBJ1-5; D gene uncertain. The V gene lost 0 bases and the J gene lost 6 bases, with 6 bases spanning the gap. The CDR3 loop spans 13 amino acids. The germline V gene encodes CDR1 LGHNA and CDR2 YSLEER. As DNA, the CDR3 is TGCGCCAGCAGCCAAGATTTACGTCAGCCCCAGCATTTT. As protein: CASSQDLRQPQHF.

The rearrangement uses TRBV3-1 (or the pseudogene TRBV3-2) and TRBJ2-6; D may be TRBD1 (6 bases). Trimming shortened V by 0 bases and J by 2 bases, and 14 bases separated the two germline ends. Germline-derived CDR1 and CDR2 are LGHDT and YNNKEL (reference sequence). This CDR3 region has 18 residues. The CDR3 DNA is TGTGCCAGCAGCCAAGAACGGTTGGGGGCGGCTGGGGCCAACGTCCTGACTTTC. The encoded protein is CASSQERLGAAGANVLTF.

This clone was found a few times. V usage is TRBV7-8 and J usage is TRBJ2-2; no reliable D call. In germline, CDR1 is SGHVS, CDR2 FQNEAQ. V lost 1 base, J lost 4 bases, and 1 base lay in between. The CDR3 is 12 residues long. Here the CDR3 reads CASSLVTGELFF. The CDR3 DNA is TGTGCCAGCAGCTTAGTCACCGGGGAGCTGTTTTTT. Full variable domain (remainder filled in from reference TRBV7-8 and TRBJ2-2): GAGVSQSPRYKVAKRGQDVALRCDPISGHVSLFWYQQALGQGPEFLTYFQNEAQLDKSGLPSDRFFAERPEGSVSTLKIQRTQQEDSAVYLCASSLVTGELFFGEGSRLTVL.